Only a few counts were recorded for the clone carrying this T cell receptor (beta chain). The record originates from a study of blood T cells in healthy people across ages. A second PCR, run for about 7 to 11 cycles, used a sample-barcoded 5' primer plus a J-beta primer mix. Each single sample gave us at least 3 million CDR3-containing paired-end reads. TCRdb processed the 5' RACE reads anew with MiXCR; each CDR3 protein has one entry. The repertoire includes over 1,500,000 distinct CDR3 sequences, about two fifths of them detected once, and more than 20% sits in the top ten. Germline-derived CDR1 and CDR2 are DFQATT and SNEGSKA (reference sequence). The CDR3 sequence is 14 residues long. V was pared by 6 bases and J by 5 bases, with 19 bases between.

Sequenced material: blood. The chain joins TRBV20-1 to TRBJ1-1; D gene unclear. This receptor was identified in a human donor in good health. The CDR3 loop is CSATFGHLGTEAFF. Here the CDR3 DNA reads TGCAGTGCCACCTTTGGGCACCTAGGTACTGAAGCTTTCTTT.